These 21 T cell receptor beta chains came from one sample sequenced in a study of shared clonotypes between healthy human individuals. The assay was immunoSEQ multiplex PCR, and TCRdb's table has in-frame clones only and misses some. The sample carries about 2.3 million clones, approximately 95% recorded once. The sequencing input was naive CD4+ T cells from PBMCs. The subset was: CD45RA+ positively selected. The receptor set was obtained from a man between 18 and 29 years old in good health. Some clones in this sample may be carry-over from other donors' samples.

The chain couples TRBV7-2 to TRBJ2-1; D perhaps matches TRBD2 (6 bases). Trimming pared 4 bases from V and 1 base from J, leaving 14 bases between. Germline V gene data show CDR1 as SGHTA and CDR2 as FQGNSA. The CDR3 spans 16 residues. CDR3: CASSSLAGLSYNEQFF. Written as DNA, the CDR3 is TGTGCCAGCAGCTCCCTGGCTGGACTATCCTACAATGAGCAGTTCTTC. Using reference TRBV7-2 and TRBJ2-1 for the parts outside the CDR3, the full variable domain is GAGVSQSPSNKVTEKGKDVELRCDPISGHTALYWYRQSLGQGLEFLIYFQGNSAPDKSGLPSDRFSAERTGGSVSTLTIQRTQQEDSAVYLCASSSLAGLSYNEQFFGPGTRLTVL.

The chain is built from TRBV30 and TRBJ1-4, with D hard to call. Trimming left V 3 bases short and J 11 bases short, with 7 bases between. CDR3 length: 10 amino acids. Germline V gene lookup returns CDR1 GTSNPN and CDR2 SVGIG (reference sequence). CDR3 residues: CAWSAEKLFF. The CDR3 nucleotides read TGTGCCTGGAGCGCAGAGAAACTGTTTTTT.

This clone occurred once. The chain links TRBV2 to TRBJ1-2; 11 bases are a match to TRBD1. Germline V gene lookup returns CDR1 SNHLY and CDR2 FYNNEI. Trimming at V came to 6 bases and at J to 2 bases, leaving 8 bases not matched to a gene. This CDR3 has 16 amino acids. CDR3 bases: TGTGCCAGCAGACGAGGACAGGGGGCATGGAACTATGGCTACACCTTC. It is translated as CASRRGQGAWNYGYTF.

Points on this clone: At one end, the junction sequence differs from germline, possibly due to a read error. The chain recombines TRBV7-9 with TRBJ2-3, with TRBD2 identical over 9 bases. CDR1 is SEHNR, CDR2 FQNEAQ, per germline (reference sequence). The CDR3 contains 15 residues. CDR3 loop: CVSSLVGLAKDTQYF. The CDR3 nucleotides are TGTGTCAGCAGCCTCGTGGGACTAGCAAAAGATACGCAGTATTTT.

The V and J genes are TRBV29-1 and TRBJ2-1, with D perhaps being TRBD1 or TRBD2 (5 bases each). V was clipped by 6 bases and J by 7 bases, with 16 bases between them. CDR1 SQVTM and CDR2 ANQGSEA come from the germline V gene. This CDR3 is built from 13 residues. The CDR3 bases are TGCAGCGTACATCGGGGACGGTTTAATGAGCAGTTCTTC. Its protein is CSVHRGRFNEQFF.

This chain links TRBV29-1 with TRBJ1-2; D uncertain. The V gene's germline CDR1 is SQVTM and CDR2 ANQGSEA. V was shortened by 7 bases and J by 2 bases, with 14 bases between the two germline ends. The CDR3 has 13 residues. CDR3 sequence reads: CSAAYLSNYGYTF. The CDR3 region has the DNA TGCAGCGCCGCGTATCTGAGCAACTATGGCTACACCTTC.

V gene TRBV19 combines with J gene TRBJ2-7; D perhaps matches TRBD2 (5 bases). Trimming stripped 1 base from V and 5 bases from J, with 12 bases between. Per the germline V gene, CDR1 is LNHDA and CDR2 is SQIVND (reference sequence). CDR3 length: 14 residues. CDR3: CASSIVLEDNEQYF. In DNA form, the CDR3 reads TGTGCCAGTAGTATAGTGCTGGAGGATAACGAGCAGTACTTC.

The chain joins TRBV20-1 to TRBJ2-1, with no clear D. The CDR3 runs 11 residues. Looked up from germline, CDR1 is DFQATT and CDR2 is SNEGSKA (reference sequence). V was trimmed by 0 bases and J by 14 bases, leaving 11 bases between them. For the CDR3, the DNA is TGCAGTGCTAGAGATTATGGGGTGAAGTTCTTC. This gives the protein CSARDYGVKFF.

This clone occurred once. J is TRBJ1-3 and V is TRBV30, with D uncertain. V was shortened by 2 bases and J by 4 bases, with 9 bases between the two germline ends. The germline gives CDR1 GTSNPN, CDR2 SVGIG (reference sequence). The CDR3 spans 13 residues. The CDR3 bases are TGTGCCTGGAGTTTGGCATTAGGAAACACCATATATTTT. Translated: CAWSLALGNTIYF.

CDR3 coding DNA: TGTGCCAGCAGAAGGGGACTAGCGGGAGGCTCCTACGAGCAGTACTTC. Its protein is CASRRGLAGGSYEQYF. The chain couples TRBV7-2 to TRBJ2-7; 15 nucleotides agree with TRBD2. The V and J ends lost 6 bases and 0 bases, in that order; junction bases with no gene match: 3. Germline V CDR1 and CDR2: SGHTA, FQGNSA. The length of the CDR3 is 16 residues.

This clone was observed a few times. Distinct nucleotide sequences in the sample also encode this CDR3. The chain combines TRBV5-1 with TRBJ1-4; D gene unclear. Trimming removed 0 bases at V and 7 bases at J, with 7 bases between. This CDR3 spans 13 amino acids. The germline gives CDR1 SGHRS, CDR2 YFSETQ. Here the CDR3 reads CASSLGGSEKLFF. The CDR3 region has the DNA TGCGCCAGCAGCTTGGGCGGGAGTGAAAAACTGTTTTTT.

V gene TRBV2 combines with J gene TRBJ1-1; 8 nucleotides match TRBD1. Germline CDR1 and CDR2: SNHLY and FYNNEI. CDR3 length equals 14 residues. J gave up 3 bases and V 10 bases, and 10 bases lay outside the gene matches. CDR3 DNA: TGTGCCACCAACCCTACAGGGGGTTACACTGAAGCTTTCTTT. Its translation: CATNPTGGYTEAFF.

The CDR3 spells CASSGFRSYEQYF. Written as DNA, the CDR3 is TGCGCCAGCTCTGGGTTCCGGTCGTACGAGCAGTACTTC. The chain uses TRBV10-1 and TRBJ2-7, with D unresolved. This CDR3 region has 13 residues. Germline V lookup: CDR1 WNHNN, CDR2 SYGVQD (reference sequence). Deletions cut 8 bases from V and 4 bases from J, with 15 bases between.

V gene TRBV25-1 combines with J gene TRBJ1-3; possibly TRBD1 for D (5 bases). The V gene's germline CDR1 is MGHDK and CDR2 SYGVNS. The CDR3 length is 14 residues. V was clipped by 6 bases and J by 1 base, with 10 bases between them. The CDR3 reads CASRDWGSGNTIYF. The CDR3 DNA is TGTGCCAGCAGGGATTGGGGGTCTGGAAACACCATATATTTT.

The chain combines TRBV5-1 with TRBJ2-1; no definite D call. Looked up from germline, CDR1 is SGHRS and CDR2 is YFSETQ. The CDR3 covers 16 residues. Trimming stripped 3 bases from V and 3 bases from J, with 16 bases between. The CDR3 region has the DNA TGCGCCAGCAGCTCCGAAGCATTCCGCGGCTACAATGAGCAGTTCTTC. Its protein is CASSSEAFRGYNEQFF.

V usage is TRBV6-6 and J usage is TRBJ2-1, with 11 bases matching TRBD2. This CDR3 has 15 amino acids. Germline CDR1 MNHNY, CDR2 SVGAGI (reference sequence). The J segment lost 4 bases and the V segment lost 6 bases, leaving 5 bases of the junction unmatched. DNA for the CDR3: TGTGCCAGCAGAGAACTAGCGGGGGCTTACAATGAGCAGTTCTTC. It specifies CASRELAGAYNEQFF.

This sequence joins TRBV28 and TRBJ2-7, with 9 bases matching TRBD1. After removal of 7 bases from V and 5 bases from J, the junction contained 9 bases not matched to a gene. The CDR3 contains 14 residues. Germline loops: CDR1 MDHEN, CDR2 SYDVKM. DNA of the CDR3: TGTGCCAGCATTCTGGGACAGGGATTGGACGAGCAGTACTTC. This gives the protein CASILGQGLDEQYF.

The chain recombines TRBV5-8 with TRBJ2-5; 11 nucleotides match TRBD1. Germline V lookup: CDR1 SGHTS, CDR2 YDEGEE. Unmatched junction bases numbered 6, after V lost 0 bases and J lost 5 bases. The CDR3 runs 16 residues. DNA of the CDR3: TGTGCCAGCAGCTTGGCGGACAGGGGGCGGATGGAGACCCAGTACTTC. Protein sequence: CASSLADRGRMETQYF.

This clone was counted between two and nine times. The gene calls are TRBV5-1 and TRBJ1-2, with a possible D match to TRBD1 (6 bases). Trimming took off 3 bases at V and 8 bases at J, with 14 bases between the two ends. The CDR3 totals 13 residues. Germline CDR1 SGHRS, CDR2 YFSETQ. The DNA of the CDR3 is TGCGCCAGCAGCTACGGACAGCCGCCGGGCTACACCTTC. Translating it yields CASSYGQPPGYTF.

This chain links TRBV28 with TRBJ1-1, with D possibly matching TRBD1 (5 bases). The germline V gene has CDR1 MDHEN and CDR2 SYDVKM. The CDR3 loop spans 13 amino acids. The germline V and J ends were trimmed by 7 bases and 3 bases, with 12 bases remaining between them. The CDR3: CASISAGDTEAFF. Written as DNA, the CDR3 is TGTGCCAGCATATCAGCGGGGGACACTGAAGCTTTCTTT. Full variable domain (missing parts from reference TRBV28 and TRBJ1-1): DVKVTQSSRYLVKRTGEKVFLECVQDMDHENMFWYRQDPGLGLRLIYFSYDVKMKEKGDIPEGYSVSREKKERFSLILESASTNQTSMYLCASISAGDTEAFFGQGTRLTVV.

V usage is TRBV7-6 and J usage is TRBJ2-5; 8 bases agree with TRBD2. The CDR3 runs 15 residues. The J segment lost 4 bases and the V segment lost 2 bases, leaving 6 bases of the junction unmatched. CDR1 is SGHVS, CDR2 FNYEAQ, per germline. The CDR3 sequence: CASSLFTSGAETQYF. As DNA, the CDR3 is TGTGCCAGCAGCTTATTTACTAGCGGCGCAGAGACCCAGTACTTC. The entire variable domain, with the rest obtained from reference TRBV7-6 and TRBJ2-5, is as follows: GAGVSQSPRYKVTKRGQDVALRCDPISGHVSLYWYRQALGQGPEFLTYFNYEAQQDKSGLPNDRFSAERPEGSISTLTIQRTEQRDSAMYRCASSLFTSGAETQYFGPGTRLLVL.